This passage covers 21 T cell receptor beta chains from one sample sequenced in a study of control samples from healthy donors and cancer patients. Profiled with immunoSEQ multiplex PCR; TCRdb holds only in-frame clones, not every one. The sample contains 80,000 to 100,000 clones, about 86% of which appear only once. Material: blood. These receptors all come from a man aged 30 to 39 in good health.

The J gene is TRBJ2-2, the V gene TRBV27; 11 positions match TRBD1. V trimming: 5 bases; J trimming: 3 bases; junction bases outside the gene matches: 5. The CDR3 covers 16 residues. Germline CDR1 is MNHEY and CDR2 is SMNVEV (reference sequence). The DNA for the CDR3 is TGTGCCAGCAGTCCAATGGGACAGGGGGACACCGGGGAGCTGTTTTTT. The encoded protein is CASSPMGQGDTGELFF.

The V gene is TRBV19, the J gene TRBJ2-7; TRBD1 or TRBD2 may be the D gene (6 bases each). V lost 4 bases and J lost 4, with 17 bases in between. CDR3 length equals 15 residues. Looked up from germline, CDR1 is LNHDA and CDR2 is SQIVND (reference sequence). CDR3 in amino acids: CASSTAGHSFYEQYF. CDR3 nucleotide sequence: TGTGCCAGTAGTACCGCGGGACATTCATTTTACGAGCAGTACTTC.

The V gene is TRBV2, the J gene TRBJ1-5; 8 bases align to TRBD1. Germline CDR1 is SNHLY and CDR2 is FYNNEI. This CDR3 has 15 residues. J gave up 4 bases and V 6 bases, and 8 bases lay outside the gene matches. CDR3 DNA: TGTGCCAGCAGCCGACTGGGACAGGTGAATCAGCCCCAGCATTTT. This codes for CASSRLGQVNQPQHF.

The chain employs TRBV4-1 and TRBJ2-7; D unresolved. The V gene's germline CDR1 is MGHRA and CDR2 YSYEKL. The CDR3 is 13 amino acids. With 3 bases removed from V and 2 bases from J, the gap between germline ends came to 8 bases. The CDR3 DNA follows: TGCGCCAGCAGCCAGGGCCCAACCTACGAGCAGTACTTC. Translated, it gives CASSQGPTYEQYF.

The chain links TRBV5-1 to TRBJ2-7; D unclear. Trimming left V 5 bases short and J 4 bases short, with 19 bases between. The CDR3 sequence is 15 residues long. Per germline, CDR1 SGHRS and CDR2 YFSETQ. The CDR3 sequence: CASSFSSGPYYEQYF. The CDR3 DNA reads TGCGCCAGCAGTTTTTCCTCCGGGCCATATTACGAGCAGTACTTC.

The rearrangement uses TRBV6-2 or TRBV6-3 and TRBJ1-2, with D tentatively TRBD1 (5 bases). CDR3 length: 13 residues. V gave up 5 bases and J gave up 4 bases, with 11 bases separating them. Looked up from germline, CDR1 is MNHEY and CDR2 is SVGEGT. CDR3 amino acids: CASSDRDSYGYTF. The CDR3 bases are TGTGCCAGCAGTGACCGGGACTCCTATGGCTACACCTTC.

J is TRBJ1-2 and V is TRBV7-2; TRBD1 might be the D (5 bases). The CDR3 loop spans 14 amino acids. The germline V gene has CDR1 SGHTA and CDR2 FQGNSA. Trimming removed 3 bases at V and 4 bases at J, with 12 bases between. CDR3 sequence reads: CASSFEGTSYGYTF. The CDR3 DNA follows: TGTGCCAGCAGCTTTGAAGGGACGTCCTATGGCTACACCTTC.

V is TRBV4-1 and J is TRBJ2-7; D call uncertain. This CDR3 comprises 11 residues. CDR1 is MGHRA and CDR2 is YSYEKL in the germline V gene. V shed 4 bases and J shed 6 bases, with 7 bases lying between them. CDR3 DNA: TGCGCCAGCAGCCGCGGTCGCGAGCAGTACTTC. Its translation: CASSRGREQYF.

The chain uses TRBV24-1 and TRBJ1-1; perhaps TRBD1 as D (6 bases). The CDR3 runs to 15 residues. V shed 2 bases and J shed 6 bases, with 15 bases lying between them. The V gene's germline CDR1 is KGHDR and CDR2 SFDVKD. The CDR3 region has the DNA TGTGCCACCAGTGATTCACAGGGCTTAGTACCTGAAGCTTTCTTT. The encoded protein is CATSDSQGLVPEAFF.

V usage is TRBV14 and J usage is TRBJ1-2; D gene unclear. V was clipped by 1 base and J by 6 bases, with 12 bases between them. The germline CDR1 and CDR2 sequences are SGHDN and FVKESK. This CDR3 region has 14 residues. The DNA of the CDR3 is TGTGCCAGCAGCCAAGTTTCGAGCGTCGATGGCTACACCTTC. This translates into CASSQVSSVDGYTF.

The chain combines TRBV6-5 with TRBJ2-1, with D perhaps TRBD2 (5 bases). From germline, CDR1 is MNHEY and CDR2 SVGAGI. The germline V and J ends were trimmed by 6 bases and 7 bases, with 19 bases remaining between them. This CDR3 has 15 residues. CDR3 nucleotides: TGTGCCAGCAGAGAGAGCGGTCCGCCCCGTAATGAGCAGTTCTTC. This encodes CASRESGPPRNEQFF.

This clone was detected once. V usage is TRBV28 and J usage is TRBJ2-7; tentative D call: TRBD1 (5 bases). This CDR3 is 13 amino acids long. V was trimmed by 6 bases and J by 2 bases, leaving 11 bases between them. Germline V gene sequence: CDR1 MDHEN, CDR2 SYDVKM. CDR3 nucleotide sequence: TGTGCCAGCAGATGGGGCGGTGCCTACGAGCAGTACTTC. Residues: CASRWGGAYEQYF.

The chain combines TRBV12-3 or TRBV12-4 with TRBJ1-3; the D gene is possibly TRBD1 (5 bases). V was pared by 7 bases and J by 5 bases, with 12 bases between. CDR3 length equals 13 residues. The CDR3 loop reads CASTTSGRNTIYF. In DNA, the CDR3 is TGTGCCAGCACCACCTCAGGGAGAAACACCATATATTTT.

The CDR3 is CASSLNEGGRQFF. CDR3 coding DNA: TGTGCCAGCAGCTTAAACGAGGGGGGGCGTCAGTTCTTC. The chain is built from TRBV11-3 and TRBJ2-1; tentative D call: TRBD2 (7 bases). V was trimmed by 2 bases and J by 13 bases, leaving 15 bases between them. The CDR3 spans 13 residues. CDR1 is SGHNT, CDR2 YENEEA, per germline.

The rearrangement uses TRBV12-5 and TRBJ1-5; the D is unclear. V dropped 6 bases and J dropped 6 bases, with 12 bases sitting between them. The CDR3 covers 13 residues. Per germline, CDR1 LGHNT and CDR2 FRNRAP. The CDR3 region is CASGVDWGQPQHF. The CDR3 bases are TGTGCTAGTGGGGTGGATTGGGGTCAGCCCCAGCATTTT.

This clone is a singleton in its sample. This chain links TRBV27 with TRBJ2-3, with D perhaps given as TRBD1 or TRBD2 (5 bases each). Trimming removed 4 bases at V and 8 bases at J, with 19 bases between. Germline lookup yields CDR1 MNHEY and CDR2 SMNVEV (reference sequence). The CDR3 has 15 residues. CDR3 DNA sequence: TGTGCCAGCAGTTCCCCCCGAACCGGGGCAGGTACGCAGTATTTT. Translating gives CASSSPRTGAGTQYF.

This clone has more than one count but fewer than ten. The V call is TRBV29-1, the J call TRBJ1-1; D gene unclear. Germline loops: CDR1 SQVTM, CDR2 ANQGSEA. Trimming removed 2 bases at V and 0 bases at J, with 13 bases between. The CDR3 runs 15 residues. The CDR3 reads CSVEPAVGMNTEAFF. In DNA form, the CDR3 reads TGCAGCGTTGAACCCGCCGTGGGGATGAACACTGAAGCTTTCTTT.

The chain uses TRBV5-4 and TRBJ2-7; possible D gene TRBD2, 7 bases. This CDR3 is 13 amino acids long. CDR1 is SGHNT, CDR2 YYREEE, per germline (reference sequence). Trimming left V 7 bases short and J 6 bases short, with 17 bases between. CDR3 sequence: CASSGGPIIEQYF. DNA for the CDR3: TGTGCCAGCTCGGGGGGCCCCATAATCGAGCAGTACTTC. Looking up the rest from reference TRBV5-4 and TRBJ2-7 gives the full variable domain: ETGVTQSPTHLIKTRGQQVTLRCSSQSGHNTVSWYQQALGQGPQFIFQYYREEENGRGNFPPRFSGLQFPNYSSELNVNALELDDSALYLCASSGGPIIEQYFGPGTRLTVT.

The J gene is TRBJ1-2, the V gene TRBV18; D uncertain. The ends were cut back, 5 bases at V and 5 bases at J, with 24 bases in the middle. Germline V lookup: CDR1 KGHSH, CDR2 LQKENI. CDR3 length: 17 residues. The CDR3 loop reads CASSASPGSGRGYGYTF. CDR3 in DNA: TGTGCCAGCTCAGCCTCCCCAGGATCGGGTCGAGGATATGGCTACACCTTC.

V and J are TRBV18 and TRBJ2-3; the D gene is possibly TRBD1 (5 bases). This CDR3 contains 18 residues. Germline CDR1 is KGHSH and CDR2 is LQKENI. V was pared by 3 bases and J by 3 bases, with 22 bases between. For the CDR3, the DNA is TGTGCCAGCTCACCGGCCTATTTGAGGCAAGGGGTGACAGATACGCAGTATTTT. It yields the protein CASSPAYLRQGVTDTQYF.

The J gene is TRBJ2-7, the V gene TRBV24-1; D possibly corresponds to TRBD1 (5 bases). The V gene's germline CDR1 is KGHDR and CDR2 SFDVKD. V was pared by 5 bases and J by 0 bases, with 16 bases between. The CDR3 length is 16 residues. The CDR3 protein is CATSAPGAESSYEQYF. The DNA for the CDR3 is TGTGCCACCAGTGCCCCTGGGGCGGAGAGCTCCTACGAGCAGTACTTC.